The rows below give T cell receptor beta chains drawn from one sample of a study of CD8 T cells in Susac syndrome. TCRdb independently ran MiXCR on the immunoSEQ multiplex PCR reads; one entry per CDR3 protein. The profile shows roughly 100,000 distinct CDR3 sequences, roughly 95% of them singletons. Specimen: CD8+ T cells from PBMCs. The receptors were sampled from a human donor with Susac syndrome. Each CDR3 is given with its conserved first and last residue. D genes are given only for firm matches. Rows give clone size only sometimes, using once, few, many, or a class for an expanded clone.

J,D,V,size,DNA,CDR3
TRBJ2-7,.,TRBV7-8,.,TGTGCCAGCAGCTCCCTGACTGGCCCCTACGAGCAGTACTTC,CASSSLTGPYEQYF
TRBJ1-1,.,TRBV7-6,.,TGTGCCAGCAGCTTAGCGATAGGGCTGGGCACTGAAGCTTTCTTT,CASSLAIGLGTEAFF
TRBJ2-7,TRBD2,TRBV12-3/TRBV12-4,.,TGTGCCAGCAGGATAGCGGGGGGTAGCTACGAGCAGTACTTC,CASRIAGGSYEQYF
TRBJ2-7,.,TRBV7-9,once,TGTGCCACCGGCCGAAAGGACGAGCAGTACTTC,CATGRKDEQYF
TRBJ1-6,.,TRBV20-1,.,TGCAGTGCTAGATATCCGAACTATAATTCACCCCTCCACTTT,CSARYPNYNSPLHF
TRBJ2-1,.,TRBV12-3/TRBV12-4,.,TGTGCCAGCAGCATTCTCGAGGGTGAGCAGTTCTTC,CASSILEGEQFF
TRBJ2-4,.,TRBV5-4,.,TGTGCCAGCAGCCGGGACGGGAAAAACATTCAGTACTTC,CASSRDGKNIQYF
TRBJ2-5,TRBD2,TRBV7-9,.,TGTGCCAGCAGGACGGGGGGTGAGACCCAGTACTTC,CASRTGGETQYF
TRBJ2-7,.,TRBV27,.,TGTGCCAGCAGTTTAGGTCGGGTGGGCTACGAGCAGTACTTC,CASSLGRVGYEQYF
TRBJ2-1,TRBD1,TRBV6-1,once,TGTGCCAGCAGTCTCACACCTCCCGACAGGGGCTCCTACAATGAGCAGTTCTTC,CASSLTPPDRGSYNEQFF
TRBJ2-7,.,TRBV29-1,few,TGCAGCGTTGAGGGGCAGGAACCGTACGAGCAGTACTTC,CSVEGQEPYEQYF
TRBJ2-3,.,TRBV4-3,.,TGCGCCAGCAGGGAGGGCCTACTAGTATTCGACACAGATACGCAGTATTTT,CASREGLLVFDTDTQYF
TRBJ1-2,TRBD1,TRBV20-1,.,TGCAGTGCTAGGGGGGACAGTTTCTCCTATGGCTACACCTTC,CSARGDSFSYGYTF
TRBJ2-1,.,TRBV12-3/TRBV12-4,.,TGTGCCAGCACCCTCGCCAGGGGCAATGAGCAGTTCTTC,CASTLARGNEQFF
TRBJ2-7,TRBD2,TRBV20-1,.,TGCAGTGCTAACCCTACTAGCGGGAGATCTTACGAGCAGTACTTC,CSANPTSGRSYEQYF
TRBJ2-1,TRBD2,TRBV20-1,.,TGCAGTGCTAGACAACGTGGGCGGGGGGGCCTCCCCTCCTACAATGAGCAGTTCTTC,CSARQRGRGGLPSYNEQFF
TRBJ1-1,.,TRBV19,.,TGTGCCAGTAAGGGTGGAGTGGGAACTGAAGCTTTCTTT,CASKGGVGTEAFF
TRBJ2-1,TRBD2,TRBV20-1,.,TGCAGTGCTACCCTAGCGGGGGAGCAGTTCTTC,CSATLAGEQFF
TRBJ2-1,TRBD1,TRBV20-1,.,TGCAGTGCTAGAGATCTTACCCGACAGGGGGTCAATGAGCAGTTCTTC,CSARDLTRQGVNEQFF
TRBJ2-5,.,TRBV29-1,.,TGCAGCGTTGATATCGGGGAGACCCAGTACTTC,CSVDIGETQYF
TRBJ2-1,.,TRBV12-3/TRBV12-4,.,TGTGCCAGCAGTTTAGAGGGAACCTACTACAATGAGCAGTTCTTC,CASSLEGTYYNEQFF
TRBJ2-2,.,TRBV5-6,.,TGTGCCAGCAGCTTGGCTAGATCCGGGGAGCTGTTTTTT,CASSLARSGELFF
TRBJ2-3,.,TRBV15,.,TGTGCCACCAGCAGCCCAACTGGAAAAGATACGCAGTATTTT,CATSSPTGKDTQYF
TRBJ2-7,.,TRBV6-2/TRBV6-3,.,TGTGCCAGCAGCCCGGTCGGGACGCCCTACGAGCAGTACTTC,CASSPVGTPYEQYF
TRBJ2-7,TRBD1,TRBV20-1,few,TGCAGTGCTAGGGGGGACAGCTCCTACGAGCAGTACTTC,CSARGDSSYEQYF
TRBJ1-1,TRBD1,TRBV5-6,.,TGTGCCAGCAGCGCCGGGACAGGGGGTCCTGAAGCTTTCTTT,CASSAGTGGPEAFF
TRBJ2-1,.,TRBV7-6,.,TGTGCCAGCAGCTTAGACGGCGACAATGAGCAGTTCTTC,CASSLDGDNEQFF
TRBJ2-1,.,TRBV27,.,TGTGCCAGCAGTTCAAGACAGGGAGGGTCCTACAATGAGCAGTTCTTC,CASSSRQGGSYNEQFF
TRBJ2-6,.,TRBV29-1,.,TGCAGCTATTTGGGGGGGCGAGGGGCCAACGTCCTGACTTTC,CSYLGGRGANVLTF